This T cell receptor (beta chain) was recorded in a study of Graves' ophthalmopathy and Graves' hyperthyroidism. Study findings and constraints: A roughly 81% specificity and around 90% sensitivity were achieved by a 13-signature model that separated ophthalmopathy from stable hyperthyroidism.

The sample holds a few counts of this clonotype. Its antigen is currently unknown. RNA transcripts were the source from which TCR beta CDR3 regions were amplified. An initial RT-PCR round employing HTBI primers preceded a second-round multiplex PCR. In TCRdb, the multiplex PCR reads were re-called with MiXCR into one record per CDR3 protein. This table holds hundreds of thousands of distinct CDR3 sequences, 22% found once. Germline V lookup: CDR1 SGHVS, CDR2 FQNEAQ. Trimming removed 6 bases from V and 3 bases from J, with 8 bases in between. This CDR3 is built from 13 residues. This rearrangement joins TRBV7-8 to TRBJ2-2; possible D gene TRBD1, 6 bases. The sample comprised peripheral blood. The receptor comes from a woman under 30 with stable Graves' hyperthyroidism. Some clones in this sample may be carry-over from other donors' samples. In DNA, the CDR3 is TGTGCCAGCAGACGGACAGACACCGGGGAGCTGTTTTTT. Translated, it gives CASRRTDTGELFF.